The clone carrying this T cell receptor (beta chain) counts as medium-sized. Germline V gives CDR1 SGHDT, CDR2 YYEEEE. V trimming: 4 bases; J trimming: 0 bases; junction bases outside the gene matches: 5. This CDR3 is built from 17 residues. The entry originates in a study of CD39 and CD103 CD8 tumor-infiltrating T cells. Method: immunoSEQ multiplex PCR; TCRdb's copy keeps in-frame clones and lacks some. The sample contains approximately 4,200 clones, 65% to 85% of which appear only once. Memory CD8 T cells were sorted as CD8+CD4-CD45RA-, any CCR7 status. Sequenced sample: CD8+ T cells sorted from blood. Subset defined: total memory CD8 T cells (CD45RA-CCR7+/-) from blood or uninvolved lymph node. This TCR was recovered from a human donor with head and neck squamous cell carcinoma. The rearrangement joins TRBV5-6 to TRBJ2-1; the match to TRBD2 covers 12 bases. CDR3 sequence reads: CASSPMTSGSSYNEQFF. The CDR3 DNA sequence: TGTGCCAGCAGCCCAATGACTAGCGGGAGCTCCTACAATGAGCAGTTCTTC.